A selection of T cell receptor beta chains follows, all from one sample in a study of response to subunit inactivated influenza vaccine. One entry per CDR3 protein results from TCRdb running MiXCR on the RT-PCR reads. The sample comprises 700,000 to 800,000 distinct CDR3 sequences, around a sixth of which are singletons, and roughly a tenth rests with the top ten. The specimen comprised PBMCs from blood, sampled roughly 5 days after vaccination. Receptor source: a man between 45 and 60 years old who received an inactivated influenza vaccine. Both conserved end residues are part of each CDR3. A D gene is named only where the DNA matches it firmly. Clone sizes are given selectively: once, few, many, or a class where the clone is expanded.

cdr3_length	j_call	d_call	v_call	clone_size	cdr3_nt	cdr3_aa
12	TRBJ1-5	NA	TRBV7-6	NA	TGTGCCAGCAGCCCCGCTAATCAGCCCCAGCATTTT	CASSPANQPQHF
14	TRBJ2-1	NA	TRBV29-1	NA	TGCAGCGTTCTCAGGGGAGATCCAGACAATGAGCAGTTCTTC	CSVLRGDPDNEQFF
14	TRBJ1-1	NA	TRBV28	few	TGTGCCAGCAGTTTACCAAACTGGGTGTACGAAGCTTTCTTT	CASSLPNWVYEAFF
16	TRBJ2-3	TRBD2	TRBV7-2	NA	TGTGCCAGCAGCCCCTCCATGGGACTACCCACAGATACGCAGTATTTT	CASSPSMGLPTDTQYF
15	TRBJ2-7	TRBD1	TRBV28	few	TGTGCCAGCAGTTTGGCGGCAGGGGGAGCGTACGAGCAGTACTTC	CASSLAAGGAYEQYF
14	TRBJ2-3	NA	TRBV20-1	many	TGCAGTGCTCGGGGGGCCCAATTCACAGATACGCAGTATTTT	CSARGAQFTDTQYF
15	TRBJ2-2	NA	TRBV20-1	NA	TGCATTGCTAGTTCACCTAACCTGAACACCGGGGAGCTGTTTTTT	CIASSPNLNTGELFF
14	TRBJ2-7	NA	TRBV5-6	NA	TGTGCCAGCAGCTTGGCTGATCCAGGGGCCGAGCAGTACTTC	CASSLADPGAEQYF
11	TRBJ2-3	NA	TRBV29-1	NA	TGCAGCGTTGCCTCCGGGGATACGCAGTATTTT	CSVASGDTQYF
13	TRBJ2-1	TRBD2	TRBV6-1	NA	TGTGCCACAGGACTAGCGAGATACAATGAGCAGTTCTTC	CATGLARYNEQFF
15	TRBJ2-1	NA	TRBV10-3	few	TGTGCCATCAGTGGCGGGGGCCAGATAGGGAATGAGCAGTTCTTC	CAISGGGQIGNEQFF
16	TRBJ2-7	NA	TRBV5-1	few	TGCGCCAGCAGCCCTGCGACGGGAAGATCGGCCTACGAGCAGTACTTC	CASSPATGRSAYEQYF
13	TRBJ1-2	NA	TRBV6-1	NA	TGTGCCAGCAGGGAGCCGGGGGGCGATGGCTACACCTTC	CASREPGGDGYTF
13	TRBJ1-4	NA	TRBV6-6	few	TGTGCCAGCAGTGCGGGGGCCAATGAAAAACTGTTTTTT	CASSAGANEKLFF
14	TRBJ1-6	TRBD1	TRBV7-8	few	TGTGCCAGCAGCATGGGACAGGGCTCCTCACCCCTCCACTTT	CASSMGQGSSPLHF
16	TRBJ1-4	NA	TRBV7-6	NA	TGTGCCAGCAGCTTAGCGTCGTCAGGAGAAGAGGAAAAACTGTTTTTT	CASSLASSGEEEKLFF
13	TRBJ1-4	TRBD1	TRBV12-3/TRBV12-4	NA	TGTGCCAGCCATCGGACAGGGGTATCTCGAACGTTTTTT	CASHRTGVSRTFF
17	TRBJ2-1	NA	TRBV9	NA	TGTGCCAGCAGCCTCACCGGGGGGCCCTCCTCCTACAATGAGCAGTTCTTC	CASSLTGGPSSYNEQFF
15	TRBJ1-6	NA	TRBV4-3	few	TGCGCCAGCAGCCAAGACCCGGGACAATTTTCACCCCTCCACTTT	CASSQDPGQFSPLHF
15	TRBJ1-3	NA	TRBV25-1	NA	TGTGCCAGCAGTGAAACCAGGGTAGATGGAAACACCATATATTTT	CASSETRVDGNTIYF
17	TRBJ2-4	TRBD1	TRBV24-1	few	TGTGCCACCAGTGGTGCACCGGGACAGGGGCTGGAGAACATTCAGTACTTC	CATSGAPGQGLENIQYF
16	TRBJ1-1	NA	TRBV6-5	NA	TGTGCCAGCAGTTACTCGAGTGGGGAGCTGAACACTGAAGCTTTCTTT	CASSYSSGELNTEAFF
16	TRBJ2-1	TRBD1	TRBV24-1	NA	TGTGCCACCAGTGATAGTGGCAGGGGGTTTTTTAATGAGCAGTTCTTC	CATSDSGRGFFNEQFF
16	TRBJ2-2	NA	TRBV7-6	NA	TGTGCCAGCAGCTTAGGCTCCAGCAGAAACACCGGGGAGCTGTTTTTT	CASSLGSSRNTGELFF
14	TRBJ2-4	NA	TRBV7-9	few	TGTGCCAGCAGCCAGGACGGGCGAGTAGGCATTCAGTACTTC	CASSQDGRVGIQYF
17	TRBJ2-6	TRBD1	TRBV12-3/TRBV12-4	NA	TGTGCCAGCAGTTCGACAGGGATTCTCTCTGGGGCCAACGTCCTGACTTTC	CASSSTGILSGANVLTF
14	TRBJ2-4	NA	TRBV12-3/TRBV12-4	many	TGTGCCAGCAGTTTAATCGATGCCAAAAACATTCAGTACTTC	CASSLIDAKNIQYF
12	TRBJ2-3	NA	TRBV29-1	NA	TGCAGCTTTCAATCCGTCACAGATACGCAGTATTTT	CSFQSVTDTQYF
13	TRBJ2-1	NA	TRBV7-7	few	TGTGCCAGCGGTCCCCTCTCCTACGATGAGCAGTTCTTC	CASGPLSYDEQFF
17	TRBJ2-4	NA	TRBV20-1	NA	TGCAGTGCTAGAGATCCAAGGTCAATTATAGCCAAAAACATTCAGTACTTC	CSARDPRSIIAKNIQYF
17	TRBJ2-7	TRBD2	TRBV25-1	NA	TGTGCCAGCAGTCAAGGACTAGCGGGAGGGAGCTCCTACGAGCAGTACTTC	CASSQGLAGGSSYEQYF
15	TRBJ2-1	NA	TRBV12-3/TRBV12-4	many	TGTGCCAGCAGTTTAGCACACAGCGGGTACAATGAGCAGTTCTTC	CASSLAHSGYNEQFF
16	TRBJ2-1	TRBD2	TRBV7-9	NA	TGTGCCAGCAGTCCCGTTGGACTAGCGGGAGGTCGGGAGCAGTTCTTC	CASSPVGLAGGREQFF
15	TRBJ2-7	TRBD1	TRBV7-8	NA	TGTGCCAGCAGCCCCGGGACAGGGGTATACTACGAGCAGTACTTC	CASSPGTGVYYEQYF
12	TRBJ2-1	NA	TRBV6-6	NA	TGTGCCAGCAGTTACTCGTACCGTGAGCAGTTCTTC	CASSYSYREQFF
18	TRBJ2-1	TRBD2	TRBV3-1	once	TGTGCCAGCAGCCAACGGGGCCTAGCGGGAATGCTCCACAATGAGCAGTTCTTC	CASSQRGLAGMLHNEQFF
14	TRBJ1-5	NA	TRBV7-2	few	TGTGCCAGCACCCGCGAGGCATCCAATCAGCCCCAGCATTTT	CASTREASNQPQHF
14	TRBJ2-5	NA	TRBV6-2/TRBV6-3	few	TGTGCCAGCAGTTACTGGCGGGGGCAGCGGTCCCAGTACTTC	CASSYWRGQRSQYF
17	TRBJ2-2	TRBD2	TRBV5-5	NA	TGTGCCAGCAGAAGATTTAGCGGGGGGGCCGGGACCGGGGAGCTGTTTTTT	CASRRFSGGAGTGELFF
15	TRBJ2-7	NA	TRBV4-3	NA	TGCGCCAGCAGCCCAGGATTGCGGGCTAACTACGAGCAGTACTTC	CASSPGLRANYEQYF
15	TRBJ1-1	TRBD1	TRBV12-3/TRBV12-4	many	TGTGCCAGCAGTCCCGGGACAGGGAGGAACACTGAAGCTTTCTTT	CASSPGTGRNTEAFF